These T cell receptor beta chains were read from a single sample in a study of blood T cell repertoires in COVID-19. TCRdb's copy holds only in-frame clones and misses some; the assay was immunoSEQ multiplex PCR. Counted here are approximately 100,000 clones, 84% occurring once; the ten biggest clones make up approximately 26%. Source material: peripheral blood. The receptors here all came from a man aged 55 to 70 with acute or convalescent COVID-19. The CDR3 runs from the conserved cysteine through the conserved F or W. The order of the fields is CDR3 protein, CDR3 DNA, V gene, clone size, D gene, J gene. The D gene is left open where the match is weak. The size entry is marked missing in some rows and otherwise reads once, few, many or a size class.

CDR3: CASSLSTGGDGYTF; DNA: TGTGCCAGCAGTTTATCCACAGGAGGGGATGGCTACACCTTC; V: TRBV28; size: NA; D: NA; J: TRBJ1-2
CDR3: CASSLENRGADTQYF; DNA: TGCGCCAGCAGCTTGGAAAACCGGGGTGCAGATACGCAGTATTTT; V: TRBV5-1; size: once; D: NA; J: TRBJ2-3
CDR3: CASSQNYDNTGELFF; DNA: TGTGCCAGCAGCCAAAACTACGACAACACCGGGGAGCTGTTTTTT; V: TRBV5-6; size: NA; D: NA; J: TRBJ2-2
CDR3: CASSITGALGNEKLFF; DNA: TGTGCCAGTAGTATTACAGGGGCGTTGGGTAATGAAAAACTGTTTTTT; V: TRBV19; size: NA; D: TRBD1; J: TRBJ1-4
CDR3: CASSRLAGNNEQFF; DNA: TGTGCCAGCAGTCGACTAGCGGGAAACAATGAGCAGTTCTTC; V: TRBV28; size: NA; D: TRBD2; J: TRBJ2-1
CDR3: CASSPPRENSNQPQHF; DNA: TGTGCCAGCAGTCCCCCCCGAGAAAATAGCAATCAGCCCCAGCATTTT; V: TRBV28; size: NA; D: NA; J: TRBJ1-5
CDR3: CATSDSGGAEGTDTQYF; DNA: TGTGCCACCAGTGATTCGGGGGGCGCGGAGGGCACAGATACGCAGTATTTT; V: TRBV24-1; size: NA; D: NA; J: TRBJ2-3
CDR3: CASARQLGGDTQYF; DNA: TGTGCTAGTGCCCGACAGCTCGGTGGAGATACGCAGTATTTT; V: TRBV12-5; size: NA; D: NA; J: TRBJ2-3
CDR3: CASSVRLAGSNEQFF; DNA: TGTGCCAGCAGCGTCCGACTAGCGGGAAGCAATGAGCAGTTCTTC; V: TRBV5-6; size: NA; D: TRBD2; J: TRBJ2-1
CDR3: CAWSALTGSEAFF; DNA: TGTGCCTGGAGTGCCCTAACAGGGTCTGAAGCTTTCTTT; V: TRBV30; size: NA; D: NA; J: TRBJ1-1
CDR3: CASSLRAGEYTGELFF; DNA: TGTGCCAGCAGCCTACGAGCGGGAGAGTACACCGGGGAGCTGTTTTTT; V: TRBV9; size: NA; D: TRBD2; J: TRBJ2-2
CDR3: CATSDRSGGLSYNEQFF; DNA: TGTGCCACCAGTGATAGGAGCGGGGGCCTCTCCTACAATGAGCAGTTCTTC; V: TRBV24-1; size: NA; D: TRBD2; J: TRBJ2-1
CDR3: CASSLLREKLFF; DNA: TGTGCCAGCAGTTTATTACGGGAAAAACTGTTTTTT; V: TRBV28; size: NA; D: NA; J: TRBJ1-4
CDR3: CASSLLQGRDTEAFF; DNA: TGTGCCAGCTCACTCTTGCAGGGGAGAGACACTGAAGCTTTCTTT; V: TRBV18; size: NA; D: NA; J: TRBJ1-1
CDR3: CASSGGLEETQYF; DNA: TGCGCCAGCAGTGGAGGGCTGGAAGAGACCCAGTACTTC; V: TRBV10-1; size: NA; D: NA; J: TRBJ2-5
CDR3: CASSLNGGGSYNEQFF; DNA: TGCGCCAGCAGCTTGAACGGCGGGGGGTCCTACAATGAGCAGTTCTTC; V: TRBV5-1; size: NA; D: TRBD2; J: TRBJ2-1
CDR3: CSASWLAGIDEQYF; DNA: TGCAGTGCTAGTTGGCTAGCGGGAATCGACGAGCAGTACTTC; V: TRBV20-1; size: NA; D: TRBD2; J: TRBJ2-7
CDR3: CASSLERDSYEQYF; DNA: TGTGCCAGCAGTTTGGAGCGGGACTCCTACGAGCAGTACTTC; V: TRBV6-5; size: NA; D: TRBD2; J: TRBJ2-7
CDR3: CAISEGLAVAKNIQYF; DNA: TGTGCCATCAGTGAGGGACTAGCGGTAGCCAAAAACATTCAGTACTTC; V: TRBV10-3; size: NA; D: TRBD2; J: TRBJ2-4
CDR3: CASSPSGNSGTQYF; DNA: TGCGCCAGCAGCCCTTCCGGGAATAGCGGGACTCAGTACTTC; V: TRBV5-1; size: NA; D: TRBD2; J: TRBJ2-7
CDR3: CATSARDRNSPLHF; DNA: TGTGCCACCAGTGCTCGGGACAGAAATTCACCCCTCCACTTT; V: TRBV24-1; size: NA; D: TRBD1; J: TRBJ1-6
CDR3: CASSYVGVYNEQFF; DNA: TGTGCCAGCAGTTACGTAGGAGTGTACAATGAGCAGTTCTTC; V: TRBV6-6; size: NA; D: NA; J: TRBJ2-1
CDR3: CASSLEGLAYNEQFF; DNA: TGTGCCAGCAGCTTAGAAGGACTAGCCTACAATGAGCAGTTCTTC; V: TRBV7-2; size: NA; D: TRBD2; J: TRBJ2-1
CDR3: CASSTSGRAAQTQYF; DNA: TGTGCCAGCAGCACTAGCGGGAGGGCCGCCCAGACCCAGTACTTC; V: TRBV9; size: NA; D: TRBD2; J: TRBJ2-5
CDR3: CASGLTSGNTIYF; DNA: TGTGCTAGTGGTTTGACATCAGGAAACACCATATATTTT; V: TRBV12-5; size: NA; D: NA; J: TRBJ1-3
CDR3: CASRTGTGGLGELFF; DNA: TGCGCCAGCAGAACCGGGACAGGGGGACTCGGGGAGCTGTTTTTT; V: TRBV5-1; size: NA; D: TRBD1; J: TRBJ2-2
CDR3: CASSVVAAGANVLTF; DNA: TGTGCCAGCAGCGTAGTGGCAGCTGGGGCCAACGTCCTGACTTTC; V: TRBV9; size: NA; D: NA; J: TRBJ2-6
CDR3: CASSYSMGQQSDEQYF; DNA: TGTGCCAGCAGTTACTCTATGGGACAGCAATCGGACGAGCAGTACTTC; V: TRBV6-5; size: NA; D: TRBD1; J: TRBJ2-7
CDR3: CASSPSGLGYEQYF; DNA: TGTGCCAGCAGCCCCTCGGGACTCGGATACGAGCAGTACTTC; V: TRBV3-1/TRBV3-2; size: few; D: NA; J: TRBJ2-7
CDR3: CASSQSPTPNTGELFF; DNA: TGTGCCAGCAGCCAATCCCCGACTCCGAACACCGGGGAGCTGTTTTTT; V: TRBV14; size: NA; D: NA; J: TRBJ2-2
CDR3: CASSGKVAGVHGELFF; DNA: TGTGCCAGCAGTGGAAAGGTAGCGGGAGTTCACGGGGAGCTGTTTTTT; V: TRBV25-1; size: NA; D: TRBD2; J: TRBJ2-2
CDR3: CASSQDRGRSYEQYF; DNA: TGTGCCAGCAGCCAGGACAGGGGAAGATCCTACGAGCAGTACTTC; V: TRBV11-1; size: NA; D: TRBD1; J: TRBJ2-7
CDR3: CASSPGPGLAVQRELFF; DNA: TGTGCCAGTAGCCCCGGGCCCGGACTAGCTGTACAGCGGGAGCTGTTTTTT; V: TRBV19; size: NA; D: TRBD2; J: TRBJ2-2
CDR3: CATISQAYSNQPQHF; DNA: TGTGCCACAATATCCCAAGCTTATAGCAATCAGCCCCAGCATTTT; V: TRBV19; size: NA; D: NA; J: TRBJ1-5
CDR3: CATSDIRQGRTGELFF; DNA: TGTGCCACCAGTGATATCCGACAGGGACGGACCGGGGAGCTGTTTTTT; V: TRBV24-1; size: NA; D: TRBD1; J: TRBJ2-2
CDR3: CASSVAGQGGNTIYF; DNA: TGTGCCAGCAGCGTAGCCGGACAAGGTGGAAACACCATATATTTT; V: TRBV9; size: NA; D: NA; J: TRBJ1-3
CDR3: CATSDTASGNTIYF; DNA: TGTGCCACCAGTGATACTGCCTCTGGAAACACCATATATTTT; V: TRBV24-1; size: NA; D: NA; J: TRBJ1-3
CDR3: CASSQVSANTGELFF; DNA: TGTGCCAGCAGCCAAGTGAGCGCGAACACCGGGGAGCTGTTTTTT; V: TRBV14; size: NA; D: NA; J: TRBJ2-2
CDR3: CASRPTRQGPAFF; DNA: TGTGCCAGCAGACCCACCCGACAGGGCCCAGCTTTCTTT; V: TRBV12-3/TRBV12-4; size: NA; D: TRBD1; J: TRBJ1-1
CDR3: CASSSTGGADTQYF; DNA: TGTGCCAGCAGCTCCACAGGGGGAGCAGATACGCAGTATTTT; V: TRBV13; size: few; D: TRBD1; J: TRBJ2-3
CDR3: CASSFLDRGAEAFF; DNA: TGTGCCAGCAGCTTCCTCGACAGGGGAGCTGAAGCTTTCTTT; V: TRBV11-3; size: NA; D: TRBD1; J: TRBJ1-1
CDR3: CATSRDLGRADEQYF; DNA: TGTGCCACCAGCAGAGATCTGGGGAGAGCGGACGAGCAGTACTTC; V: TRBV15; size: NA; D: NA; J: TRBJ2-7